A few counts support the clone carrying this T cell receptor beta chain. Its specificity is unknown. Alongside a J-beta primer mix, a sample-barcoded 5' primer served in a second PCR lasting about 7 to 12 cycles. MiXCR, applied by TCRdb to the 5' RACE reads, yields one record per CDR3 protein. The sample includes over 1.5 million distinct CDR3 sequences, around half of them seen just once. The CDR3 length is 14 residues. Germline V gene lookup returns CDR1 SGHTA and CDR2 FQGNSA. With 5 bases removed from V and 5 bases from J, the gap between germline ends came to 15 bases. This sample was included in a study of blood T cells in healthy people across ages. The study, taken as a whole, reports: With donor CMV status unknown, expanded clonotype changes were possibly confounded.

The source of this sequence is a woman aged 40 to 50 in good health. Material: blood. The chain carries TRBV7-2 and TRBJ2-5, with D perhaps matching TRBD2 (6 bases). The CDR3 DNA reads TGTGCCAGCAGCACCAGCCGGGGGTCGGAGACCCAGTACTTC. Protein sequence: CASSTSRGSETQYF.